This TCR beta chain was identified in a study of T cells in Graves' hyperthyroidism and ophthalmopathy. Whole-study results and caveats: Model-based prediction identified ophthalmopathy a median 6.5 months prior to its onset.

Ten or more counts support this clonotype. What it binds is unknown. Diagnoses were made from clinical symptoms, serum measures (thyroxine and TRAb), thyroid ultrasound and orbital computed tomography. The investigators amplified TCR beta CDR3 regions from RNA transcripts. The HTBI primer set was used in a first-round RT-PCR of the TCR CDR3. TCRdb re-called the multiplex PCR reads through MiXCR, storing one row per CDR3 protein. There are under 550,000 distinct CDR3 sequences in the sample; roughly 15% occur only once, and less than 6.5% lies in the top ten. The receptor was derived from a woman aged 18-29 years with Graves' hyperthyroidism. Sequencing input: blood.

In nucleotides, the CDR3 is TGCAGTGCTAGAGGGACTAGTGACTACAATGAGCAGTTCTTC. Translation gives CSARGTSDYNEQFF. The gene calls are TRBV20-1 and TRBJ2-1, with 7 bases aligning to TRBD2. CDR1 and CDR2 (germline): DFQATT, SNEGSKA (reference sequence). This CDR3 is 14 amino acids long. V lost 1 base to trimming and J lost 3 bases; unmatched junction nucleotides: 3.